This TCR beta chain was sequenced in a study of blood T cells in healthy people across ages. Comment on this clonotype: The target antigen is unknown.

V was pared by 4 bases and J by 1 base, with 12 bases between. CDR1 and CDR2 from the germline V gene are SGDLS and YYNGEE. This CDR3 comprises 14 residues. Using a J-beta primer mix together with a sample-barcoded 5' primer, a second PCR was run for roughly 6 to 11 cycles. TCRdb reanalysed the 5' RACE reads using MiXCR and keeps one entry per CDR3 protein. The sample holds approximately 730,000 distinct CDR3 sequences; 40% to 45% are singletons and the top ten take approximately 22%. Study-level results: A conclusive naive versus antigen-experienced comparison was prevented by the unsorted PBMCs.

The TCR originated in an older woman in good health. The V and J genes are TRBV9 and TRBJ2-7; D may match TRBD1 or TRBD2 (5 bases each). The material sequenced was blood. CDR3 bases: TGTGCCAGCAGCCCCGGGACCACATCCTACGAGCAGTACTTC. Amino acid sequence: CASSPGTTSYEQYF.